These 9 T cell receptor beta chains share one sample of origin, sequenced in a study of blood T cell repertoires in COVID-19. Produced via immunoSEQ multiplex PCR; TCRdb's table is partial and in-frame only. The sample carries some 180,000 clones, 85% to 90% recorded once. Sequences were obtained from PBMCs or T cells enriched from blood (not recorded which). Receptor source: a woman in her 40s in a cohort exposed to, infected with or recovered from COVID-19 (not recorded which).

The CDR3 DNA sequence: TGTGCCAGCAGCGCCACCGGGACAGGATACAATGAGCAGTTCTTC. Its translation: CASSATGTGYNEQFF. The chain uses TRBV7-2 and TRBJ2-1, with 8 positions matching TRBD1. The J segment lost 4 bases and the V segment lost 5 bases, leaving 7 bases of the junction unmatched. There are 15 residues in the CDR3. Germline lookup yields CDR1 SGHTA and CDR2 FQGNSA. Combining the CDR3 with reference TRBV7-2 and TRBJ2-1 gives the whole variable domain GAGVSQSPSNKVTEKGKDVELRCDPISGHTALYWYRQSLGQGLEFLIYFQGNSAPDKSGLPSDRFSAERTGGSVSTLTIQRTQQEDSAVYLCASSATGTGYNEQFFGPGTRLTVL.

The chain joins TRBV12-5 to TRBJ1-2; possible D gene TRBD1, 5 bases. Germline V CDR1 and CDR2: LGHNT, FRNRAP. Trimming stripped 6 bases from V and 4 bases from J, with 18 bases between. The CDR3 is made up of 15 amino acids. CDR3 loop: CASGFPGGETYGYTF. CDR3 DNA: TGTGCTAGTGGGTTCCCCGGGGGAGAAACCTATGGCTACACCTTC.

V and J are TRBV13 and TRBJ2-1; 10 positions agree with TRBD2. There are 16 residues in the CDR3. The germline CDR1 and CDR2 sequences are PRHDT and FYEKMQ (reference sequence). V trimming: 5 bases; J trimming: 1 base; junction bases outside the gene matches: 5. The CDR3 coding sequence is TGTGCCAGCAGCCCTAGCGGGAGTATATCCTACAATGAGCAGTTCTTC. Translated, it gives CASSPSGSISYNEQFF. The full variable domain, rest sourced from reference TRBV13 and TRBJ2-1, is AAGVIQSPRHLIKEKRETATLKCYPIPRHDTVYWYQQGPGQDPQFLISFYEKMQSDKGSIPDRFSAQQFSDYHSELNMSSLELGDSALYFCASSPSGSISYNEQFFGPGTRLTVL.

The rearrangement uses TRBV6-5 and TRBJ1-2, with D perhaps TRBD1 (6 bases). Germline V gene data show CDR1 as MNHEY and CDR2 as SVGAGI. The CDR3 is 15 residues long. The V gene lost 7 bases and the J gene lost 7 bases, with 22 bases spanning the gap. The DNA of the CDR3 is TGTGCCAGCATTCAACAAGGGGGGGCGTTTAGTGGCTACACCTTC. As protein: CASIQQGGAFSGYTF.

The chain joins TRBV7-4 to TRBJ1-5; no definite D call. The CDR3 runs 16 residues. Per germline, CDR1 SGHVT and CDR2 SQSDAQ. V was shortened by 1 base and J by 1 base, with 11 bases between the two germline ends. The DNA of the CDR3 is TGTGCCAGCAGCTTAGGAGGGATGGGGAGCAATCAGCCCCAGCATTTT. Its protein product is CASSLGGMGSNQPQHF.

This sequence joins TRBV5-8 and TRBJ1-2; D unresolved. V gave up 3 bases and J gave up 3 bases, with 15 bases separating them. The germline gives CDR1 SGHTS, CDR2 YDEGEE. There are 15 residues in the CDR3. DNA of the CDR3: TGTGCCAGCAGCTGGCTAGAGGGCAGCGACTATGGCTACACCTTC. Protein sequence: CASSWLEGSDYGYTF. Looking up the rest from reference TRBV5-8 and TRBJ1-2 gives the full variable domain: EAGVTQSPTHLIKTRGQQATLRCSPISGHTSVYWYQQALGLGLQFLLWYDEGEERNRGNFPPRFSGRQFPNYSSELNVNALELEDSALYLCASSWLEGSDYGYTFGSGTRLTVV.

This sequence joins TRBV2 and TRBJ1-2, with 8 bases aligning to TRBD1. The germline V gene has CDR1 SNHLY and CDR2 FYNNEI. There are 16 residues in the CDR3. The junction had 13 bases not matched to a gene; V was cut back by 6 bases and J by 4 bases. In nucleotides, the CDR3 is TGTGCCAGCAGGAGCCCTTGGACAGGGCAAGGCTATGGCTACACCTTC. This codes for CASRSPWTGQGYGYTF. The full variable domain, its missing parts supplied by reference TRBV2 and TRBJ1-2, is EPEVTQTPSHQVTQMGQEVILRCVPISNHLYFYWYRQILGQKVEFLVSFYNNEISEKSEIFDDQFSVERPDGSNFTLKIRSTKLEDSAMYFCASRSPWTGQGYGYTFGSGTRLTVV.

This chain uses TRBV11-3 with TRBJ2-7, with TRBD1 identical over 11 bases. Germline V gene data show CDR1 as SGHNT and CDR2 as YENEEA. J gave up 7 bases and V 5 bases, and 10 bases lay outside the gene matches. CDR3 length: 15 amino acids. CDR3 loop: CASSLRTGGRDEQYF. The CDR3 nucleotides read TGTGCCAGCAGCCTTCGGACAGGGGGCAGAGATGAGCAGTACTTC.

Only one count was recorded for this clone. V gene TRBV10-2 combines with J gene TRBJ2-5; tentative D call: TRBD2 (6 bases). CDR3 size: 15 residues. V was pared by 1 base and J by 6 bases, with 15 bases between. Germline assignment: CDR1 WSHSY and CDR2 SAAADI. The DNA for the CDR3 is TGCGCCAGCAGTGAGTTAGCGGAGGGCGGAAAGACCCAGTACTTC. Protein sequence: CASSELAEGGKTQYF.